The 20 T cell receptor beta chains below all came from one sample that was sequenced in a study of blood T cell repertoires in COVID-19. Clones were sequenced by immunoSEQ multiplex PCR, and TCRdb holds only the in-frame ones, with some missing. This table holds under 350,000 clones, 80% to 90% found once. The sequencing sample was made of peripheral blood. The receptors originated from a middle-aged man with acute or convalescent COVID-19.

The chain employs TRBV27 and TRBJ2-3; D uncertain. Germline values: CDR1 MNHEY, CDR2 SMNVEV (reference sequence). Trimming took off 5 bases at V and 6 bases at J, with 12 bases between the two ends. This CDR3 spans 13 amino acids. The CDR3 loop reads CASSVPRADTQYF. The CDR3 DNA is TGTGCCAGCAGTGTCCCTAGAGCTGATACGCAGTATTTT.

The chain uses TRBV29-1 and TRBJ1-2; TRBD1 is a possible D gene (6 bases). The CDR3 length is 14 residues. Germline V gene sequence: CDR1 SQVTM, CDR2 ANQGSEA. V was trimmed by 4 bases and J by 3 bases, leaving 15 bases between them. CDR3 residues: CSVGEEQGYYGYTF. CDR3 bases: TGCAGCGTTGGGGAAGAACAGGGATACTATGGCTACACCTTC. The whole variable domain, remainder taken from reference TRBV29-1 and TRBJ1-2, is SAVISQKPSRDICQRGTSLTIQCQVDSQVTMMFWYRQQPGQSLTLIATANQGSEATYESGFVIDKFPISRPNLTFSTLTVSNMSPEDSSIYLCSVGEEQGYYGYTFGSGTRLTVV.

The table lists this clone with a count of one. The chain joins TRBV2 to TRBJ2-7; TRBD1 matches at 8 bases. The CDR3 has 12 residues. Germline CDR1 is SNHLY and CDR2 is FYNNEI. V dropped 6 bases and J dropped 5; count of bases not matched to a gene: 3. The CDR3 nucleotides are TGTGCCAGCAGAAAGGACAGGGACGAGCAGTACTTC. As protein: CASRKDRDEQYF.

The chain carries TRBV29-1 and TRBJ1-1; the D is unclear. Germline values: CDR1 SQVTM, CDR2 ANQGSEA. Trimming pared 6 bases from V and 0 bases from J, leaving 5 bases between. The length of the CDR3 is 11 residues. The chain's CDR3 is CSVLMNTEAFF. The DNA for the CDR3 is TGCAGCGTCCTAATGAACACTGAAGCTTTCTTT.

V and J are TRBV30 and TRBJ1-6; 7 bases align to TRBD1. V lost 4 bases, J lost 6 bases, and 6 bases stayed unmatched. CDR3 length: 14 amino acids. The germline V gene encodes CDR1 GTSNPN and CDR2 SVGIG (reference sequence). The CDR3 nucleotides are TGTGCCTGGACACGGGACAGCTTTAATTCACCCCTCCACTTT. Residues: CAWTRDSFNSPLHF.

This sequence joins TRBV9 and TRBJ2-2; the D gene is possibly TRBD1 (6 bases). The germline V gene encodes CDR1 SGDLS and CDR2 YYNGEE. The V gene lost 1 base and the J gene lost 7 bases, with 11 bases spanning the gap. This CDR3 is built from 14 residues. For the CDR3, the DNA is TGTGCCAGCAGCGTAACAGGGTGGAGCGGGGAGCTGTTTTTT. It encodes CASSVTGWSGELFF.

The chain employs TRBV6-2 or TRBV6-3 and TRBJ2-6; the match to TRBD1 covers 7 bases. The germline V gene encodes CDR1 MNHEY and CDR2 SVGEGT. After removal of 0 bases from V and 2 bases from J, the junction contained 10 bases not matched to a gene. This CDR3 is 19 amino acids long. CDR3 DNA: TGTGCCAGCAGTTACTCGACGTTTGGGACAGCTCCTGGGGCCAACGTCCTGACTTTC. Translation: CASSYSTFGTAPGANVLTF.

The chain uses TRBV7-3 and TRBJ2-1; D is perhaps TRBD2 (6 bases). CDR1 is SGHTA, CDR2 FQGTGA, per germline. CDR3 length equals 15 residues. V gave up 3 bases and J gave up 7 bases, with 16 bases separating them. Here the CDR3 DNA reads TGTGCCAGCAGCTTCTTGGGCGGGATATCGAATGAGCAGTTCTTC. Protein: CASSFLGGISNEQFF.

The rearrangement uses TRBV4-2 and TRBJ1-3; 12 nucleotides match TRBD1. This CDR3 region has 18 residues. Germline CDR1 is LGHNA and CDR2 is YNFKEQ. V shed 5 bases and J 3 bases; nucleotides not matched to a gene: 11. The CDR3: CASSSHQGTGGNGNTIYF. CDR3 coding DNA: TGTGCCAGCAGCTCCCACCAAGGGACAGGGGGCAATGGAAACACCATATATTTT.

The chain carries TRBV12-5 and TRBJ1-5; D not certain. This CDR3 region has 12 residues. V shed 3 bases and J shed 5 bases, with 5 bases lying between them. Germline V gene lookup returns CDR1 LGHNT and CDR2 FRNRAP. The CDR3, as DNA: TGTGCTAGTGGTTTTAGTCATCAGCCCCAGCATTTT. This translates into CASGFSHQPQHF.

The rearrangement uses TRBV7-2 and TRBJ1-2, with a possible D match to TRBD1 (6 bases). Germline values: CDR1 SGHTA, CDR2 FQGNSA. There are 13 residues in the CDR3. V was clipped by 5 bases and J by 8 bases, with 15 bases between them. CDR3 region: CASSATGWGGYTF. As DNA, the CDR3 is TGTGCCAGCAGCGCCACAGGGTGGGGAGGCTACACCTTC.

The chain combines TRBV11-2 with TRBJ1-1; D is undetermined. The germline gives CDR1 SGHAT, CDR2 FQNNGV. Trimming took 2 bases from V and 0 from J, leaving 16 bases between them. The CDR3 is 17 amino acids. CDR3 sequence reads: CASSLISLGVLNTEAFF. The CDR3 DNA is TGTGCCAGCAGCTTAATTTCCCTCGGGGTCCTGAACACTGAAGCTTTCTTT.

The chain employs TRBV2 and TRBJ1-1, with TRBD1 identical over 7 bases. After removal of 8 bases from V and 0 bases from J, the junction contained 6 bases not matched to a gene. This CDR3 spans 14 amino acids. The germline V gene encodes CDR1 SNHLY and CDR2 FYNNEI. CDR3 coding DNA: TGTGCCAGCGGGGACAGTCTCATGAACACTGAAGCTTTCTTT. This gives the protein CASGDSLMNTEAFF. Together with reference TRBV2 and TRBJ1-1, the CDR3 gives the full variable domain: EPEVTQTPSHQVTQMGQEVILRCVPISNHLYFYWYRQILGQKVEFLVSFYNNEISEKSEIFDDQFSVERPDGSNFTLKIRSTKLEDSAMYFCASGDSLMNTEAFFGQGTRLTVV.

The rearrangement links TRBV29-1 to TRBJ2-7, with 7 positions matching TRBD1. From germline, CDR1 is SQVTM and CDR2 ANQGSEA. V was clipped by 6 bases and J by 5 bases; unmatched bases: 16. The CDR3 covers 15 residues. The chain's CDR3 is CSVSPRQGSEDEQYF. CDR3 bases: TGCAGCGTCTCCCCCAGACAGGGCAGTGAAGACGAGCAGTACTTC.

The gene calls are TRBV5-1 and TRBJ2-6, with D tentatively TRBD1 (6 bases). Trimming removed 2 bases from V and 0 bases from J, with 12 bases in between. This CDR3 has 17 residues. CDR1 and CDR2 from the germline V gene are SGHRS and YFSETQ. The CDR3 DNA follows: TGCGCCAGCAGCTTTCTGGACAGCACCTCTGGGGCCAACGTCCTGACTTTC. It codes for CASSFLDSTSGANVLTF.

This chain links TRBV4-1 with TRBJ2-7, with D perhaps matching TRBD1 (5 bases). The CDR3 length is 12 residues. Germline-derived CDR1 and CDR2 are MGHRA and YSYEKL. Deletions cut 3 bases from V and 3 bases from J, with 6 bases between. The chain's CDR3 is CASSQQGYEQYF. The CDR3 DNA reads as TGCGCCAGCAGCCAGCAGGGCTACGAGCAGTACTTC.

J is TRBJ2-5 and V is TRBV11-2, with D maybe TRBD1 (6 bases). Per germline, CDR1 SGHAT and CDR2 FQNNGV. The CDR3 totals 13 residues. V lost 6 bases and J lost 1, with 9 bases in between. The CDR3 DNA reads as TGTGCCAGCAGTCCAGGGGCCCAAGAGACCCAGTACTTC. Residues: CASSPGAQETQYF.

This clone has more than one count but fewer than ten. The V and J genes are TRBV19 and TRBJ2-7; weak D call: TRBD2 (6 bases). Trimming removed 5 bases at V and 3 bases at J, with 14 bases between. Germline CDR1 reads LNHDA; CDR2 reads SQIVND (reference sequence). The CDR3 is 14 residues long. The CDR3 DNA is TGTGCCAGTAGTTTAAGCGGGTGGGACTACGAGCAGTACTTC. The encoded protein is CASSLSGWDYEQYF.

The chain joins TRBV19 to TRBJ1-2, with D possibly matching TRBD1 (6 bases). The CDR3 has 18 amino acids. The germline V gene has CDR1 LNHDA and CDR2 SQIVND (reference sequence). The V and J ends lost 7 bases and 2 bases respectively, with 26 bases between them. The CDR3 sequence is CASNSYSDSASSNYGYTF. The CDR3 DNA reads TGTGCCAGTAACTCTTACTCGGACAGCGCGTCTTCGAACTATGGCTACACCTTC.

The gene calls are TRBV5-1 and TRBJ2-7; maybe TRBD1 (5 bases). The V gene's germline CDR1 is SGHRS and CDR2 YFSETQ. Trimming cost V 2 bases and J 3 bases, with 15 bases left between them. The CDR3 covers 15 residues. The CDR3 DNA sequence: TGCGCCAGCAGCTTCTCGGAGCTGACAGACTACGAGCAGTACTTC. It is translated as CASSFSELTDYEQYF.